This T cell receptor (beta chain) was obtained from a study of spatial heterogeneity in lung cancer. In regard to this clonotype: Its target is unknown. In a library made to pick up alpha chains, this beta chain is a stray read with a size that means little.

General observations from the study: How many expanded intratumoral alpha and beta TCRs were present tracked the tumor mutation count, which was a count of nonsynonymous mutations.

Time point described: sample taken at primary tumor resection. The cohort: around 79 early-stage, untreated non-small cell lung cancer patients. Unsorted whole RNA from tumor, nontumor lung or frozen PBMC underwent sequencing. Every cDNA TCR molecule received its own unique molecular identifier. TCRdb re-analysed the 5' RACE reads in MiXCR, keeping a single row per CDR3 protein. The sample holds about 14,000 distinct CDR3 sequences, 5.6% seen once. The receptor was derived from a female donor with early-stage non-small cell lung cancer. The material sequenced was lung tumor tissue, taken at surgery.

CDR3 coding DNA: TGTGCCAGCAGTTCACCGGGACAGGGAACCTATGGCTACACCTTC. Translation gives CASSSPGQGTYGYTF. V gene TRBV6-5 combines with J gene TRBJ1-2, with 9 bases that match TRBD1. Germline V CDR1 and CDR2: MNHEY, SVGAGI. The J segment lost 4 bases and the V segment lost 4 bases, leaving 7 bases of the junction unmatched. The CDR3 consists of 15 residues.